The entry below gives a single T cell receptor beta chain sequence along with its context. The antigen is unknown. With random hexamers, reverse transcription was performed on about 0.5 to 1 ug of RNA. Across 54 Vbeta and 13 Jbeta, TCR beta CDR3 was amplified with immunoSEQ multiplex PCR. TCRdb re-analysed the immunoSEQ multiplex PCR reads in MiXCR, keeping a single row per CDR3 protein. Here the sample spans a few hundred thousand distinct CDR3 sequences, around 96% being singletons. The data were obtained in a study of CD8 T cells in Susac syndrome. Study-level results: The study's TCR sequencing and HLA analysis drew on a certain number of individuals. That number was acknowledged as relatively small.

In the multiple sclerosis control group, patients were treatment-naive and had stable or active relapsing-remitting disease. Purification of the CD8+ and CD4+ T cells relied on negative isolation, and TEMRA cells underwent FACS enrichment. The CDR3 extends over 15 amino acids. J lost 6 bases, V lost 1 base, and 4 bases had no gene match. Germline lookup yields CDR1 LGHDT and CDR2 YNNKEL (reference sequence). The receptor was derived from a human donor with multiple sclerosis. The J gene is TRBJ2-7, the V gene TRBV3-1; 12 bases agree with TRBD2. Sequenced material: CD4+ T cells from PBMCs. Written as DNA, the CDR3 is TGTGCCAGCAGCCAAGTCCCTAGCGGGGGGGCCGAGCAGTACTTC. Its translation: CASSQVPSGGAEQYF.